A single sample gave rise to the 12 T cell receptor beta chains below, sequenced in a study of T cells in Graves' hyperthyroidism and ophthalmopathy. RNA transcripts provided the source from which TCR beta CDR3 regions were amplified. HTBI primers drove first-round RT-PCR of the TCR CDR3. TCRdb reanalysed the multiplex PCR reads using MiXCR and keeps one entry per CDR3 protein. This sample has around 450,000 distinct CDR3 sequences, with less than 20% found just once. Sequenced: blood. These receptors all come from a young woman with Graves' hyperthyroidism.

This clonotype was counted between two and nine times. The CDR3 loop reads CASSLSWDSPLHF. In DNA form, the CDR3 reads TGTGCCAGCAGCTTAAGCTGGGATTCACCCCTCCACTTT. The J gene is TRBJ1-6, the V gene TRBV13, with D unclear. V was clipped by 2 bases and J by 8 bases, with 7 bases between them. Germline values: CDR1 PRHDT, CDR2 FYEKMQ (reference sequence). The CDR3 is 13 amino acids.

J is TRBJ2-5 and V is TRBV4-1; D unclear. This CDR3 contains 16 residues. Trimming took off 6 bases at V and 5 bases at J, with 22 bases between the two ends. Germline V lookup: CDR1 MGHRA, CDR2 YSYEKL. The CDR3 DNA sequence: TGCGCCAGCAGTCACGATAGGATACTCCTCCGGGAGACCCAGTACTTC. Its protein is CASSHDRILLRETQYF.

In regard to this clonotype: This may be a read error: a much more frequent sequence differs by one nucleotide. V and J are TRBV3-1 and TRBJ1-6; 8 positions agree with TRBD1. Trimming at V came to 5 bases and at J to 10 bases, leaving 10 bases not matched to a gene. The germline CDR1 and CDR2 sequences are LGHDT and YNNKEL (reference sequence). This CDR3 contains 15 residues. CDR3 protein: CASSVRTGFSSPLHF. DNA for the CDR3: TGTGCCAGCAGCGTTAGGACAGGGTTCAGCTCACCCCTCCACTTT. Full variable domain (remainder filled in from reference TRBV3-1 and TRBJ1-6): DTAVSQTPKYLVTQMGNDKSIKCEQNLGHDTMYWYKQDSKKFLKIMFSYNNKELIINETVPNRFSPKSPDKAHLNLHINSLELGDSAVYFCASSVRTGFSSPLHFGNGTRLTVT.

This chain uses TRBV9 with TRBJ2-1, with 15 bases fitting TRBD2. V trimming: 3 bases; J trimming: 8 bases; junction bases outside the gene matches: 3. Germline V gene sequence: CDR1 SGDLS, CDR2 YYNGEE. The CDR3 extends over 15 amino acids. The CDR3 bases are TGTGCCAGCAGCGGCGGACTAGCGGGAGGGTATGAGCAGTTCTTC. The encoded protein is CASSGGLAGGYEQFF.

There are many counts of this clonotype. This chain uses TRBV6-2 or TRBV6-3 with TRBJ1-1; D gene uncertain. The CDR3 covers 16 residues. Germline CDR1 MNHEY, CDR2 SVGEGT. V was trimmed by 7 bases and J by 5 bases, leaving 23 bases between them. CDR3 DNA sequence: TGTGCCAGCATCCCCTCTGCGAAGGGCGTTCGAACTGAAGCTTTCTTT. The encoded protein is CASIPSAKGVRTEAFF.

This clonotype came up a few times. The V call is TRBV14, the J call TRBJ2-3; no reliable D call. Germline CDR1 and CDR2: SGHDN and FVKESK. The CDR3 extends over 15 amino acids. Trimming took off 4 bases at V and 3 bases at J, with 14 bases between the two ends. The CDR3 region has the DNA TGTGCCAGCAGCCCGGGCCATTTAGGTACAGATACGCAGTATTTT. Translated, it gives CASSPGHLGTDTQYF.

The chain uses TRBV12-3 or TRBV12-4 and TRBJ2-1, with D possibly being TRBD2 (7 bases). V gave up 3 bases and J gave up 7 bases, with 13 bases separating them. The CDR3 sequence is 14 residues long. CDR3 sequence reads: CASSFGGLGNEQFF. Here the CDR3 DNA reads TGTGCCAGCAGTTTCGGGGGGCTGGGAAATGAGCAGTTCTTC.

This clonotype was picked up many times. The chain recombines TRBV27 with TRBJ1-4; D is possibly TRBD1 (5 bases). V was clipped by 4 bases and J by 10 bases, with 19 bases between them. This CDR3 is built from 15 residues. From germline, CDR1 is MNHEY and CDR2 SMNVEV (reference sequence). The CDR3 loop reads CASSSTGTTVGKLFF. CDR3 in DNA: TGTGCCAGCAGTTCAACCGGGACGACTGTGGGAAAACTGTTTTTT.

The V call is TRBV13, the J call TRBJ2-5; a weak D match, TRBD2 (6 bases). The V gene's germline CDR1 is PRHDT and CDR2 FYEKMQ (reference sequence). Trimming cost V 5 bases and J 7 bases, with 14 bases left between them. The CDR3 has 13 amino acids. The CDR3 nucleotides are TGTGCCAGCAGCGGAGGGACCGCGGGGACCCAGTACTTC. It specifies CASSGGTAGTQYF.

This clonotype was counted many times. V usage is TRBV9 and J usage is TRBJ2-7; tentatively, D is TRBD1 or TRBD2 (6 bases each). This CDR3 is built from 14 residues. V lost 0 bases and J lost 0, with 7 bases in between. Germline V lookup: CDR1 SGDLS, CDR2 YYNGEE. For the CDR3, the DNA is TGTGCCAGCAGCGTAGCGGGGGCCTCCTACGAGCAGTACTTC. Residues: CASSVAGASYEQYF.

Points on this clonotype: Relative to the germline gene, one junction end is altered; a read error may explain this. The CDR3, as DNA: TGTGTCAGCAGTACGATGGCCGCTCCCTGGGAGTTCTTC. This codes for CVSSTMAAPWEFF. The rearrangement joins TRBV28 to TRBJ2-1; no reliable D call. The CDR3 covers 13 residues. Germline CDR1 is MDHEN and CDR2 is SYDVKM.

This clonotype came up many times. The rearrangement uses TRBV2 and TRBJ1-1; TRBD1 matches at 8 bases. Trimming at V came to 4 bases and at J to 1 base, leaving 5 bases not matched to a gene. Germline V lookup: CDR1 SNHLY, CDR2 FYNNEI. CDR3 length: 15 residues. CDR3 in amino acids: CASSGPRGQNTEAFF. CDR3 in DNA: TGTGCCAGCAGTGGACCCAGGGGGCAGAACACTGAAGCTTTCTTT. The whole variable domain, filled in from reference TRBV2 and TRBJ1-1, reads EPEVTQTPSHQVTQMGQEVILRCVPISNHLYFYWYRQILGQKVEFLVSFYNNEISEKSEIFDDQFSVERPDGSNFTLKIRSTKLEDSAMYFCASSGPRGQNTEAFFGQGTRLTVV.